One and the same sample provided the 22 T cell receptor beta chains below, sequenced in a study of cytomegalovirus exposure and HLA in healthy donors. Use of 60 Vbeta and 13 Jbeta primers characterized the PCR. Here immunoSEQ multiplex PCR was the method, and the copy in TCRdb shows in-frame clones only, minus some. The profile shows under 120,000 clones, 74% of them singletons. Sample: PBMCs. These receptors were collected from a man between 50 and 59 years old in good health and CMV-seropositive.

The chain carries TRBV5-4 and TRBJ2-5; TRBD2 might be the D (5 bases). The CDR3 length is 13 residues. The germline gives CDR1 SGHNT, CDR2 YYREEE (reference sequence). Trimming stripped 4 bases from V and 5 bases from J, with 12 bases between. The CDR3 spells CASSLLPGETQYF. The CDR3, as DNA: TGTGCCAGCAGCCTCCTCCCGGGGGAGACCCAGTACTTC.

This clone was detected a few times. The chain has TRBV30 and TRBJ2-2; no reliable D call. This CDR3 is 13 amino acids long. Trimming stripped 0 bases from V and 7 bases from J, with 9 bases between. Germline loops: CDR1 GTSNPN, CDR2 SVGIG (reference sequence). The CDR3 loop reads CAWSVRTYGELFF. The CDR3 DNA reads TGTGCCTGGAGTGTACGAACATACGGGGAGCTGTTTTTT.

This clone was recorded only once. CDR3 nucleotides: TGTGCCAGCAGTGAGATGGGGACAGGGGGCCATGGCTACACCTTC. Translation: CASSEMGTGGHGYTF. The rearrangement uses TRBV6-1 and TRBJ1-2; 12 bases agree with TRBD1. With 3 bases clipped from V and 6 bases from J, the junction kept 5 bases outside the gene matches. This CDR3 is built from 15 residues. The germline V gene has CDR1 MNHNS and CDR2 SASEGT.

The chain combines TRBV19 with TRBJ2-1; 7 bases align to TRBD2. CDR1 is LNHDA, CDR2 SQIVND, per germline (reference sequence). CDR3 length: 16 residues. With V trimmed by 6 bases and J by 0 bases, 8 bases remained unmatched. CDR3 DNA sequence: TGTGCCAGTAGCCGCCTAGCGGCAAGCTCCTACAATGAGCAGTTCTTC. Translating it yields CASSRLAASSYNEQFF. The full variable domain, in which reference TRBV19 and TRBJ2-1 provide the parts outside the CDR3, is DGGITQSPKYLFRKEGQNVTLSCEQNLNHDAMYWYRQDPGQGLRLIYYSQIVNDFQKGDIAEGYSVSREKKESFPLTVTSAQKNPTAFYLCASSRLAASSYNEQFFGPGTRLTVL.

This clone was recorded once. The chain has TRBV12-5 and TRBJ1-2, with D unclear. Germline-derived CDR1 and CDR2 are LGHNT and FRNRAP. Trimming shortened V by 0 bases and J by 8 bases, and 10 bases separated the two germline ends. This CDR3 is built from 13 residues. The CDR3, as DNA: TGTGCTAGTGGTTTGGTCGGCCGAGGGGGCTACACCTTC. It yields the protein CASGLVGRGGYTF.

The chain uses TRBV28 and TRBJ1-2; weak D call: TRBD1 (6 bases). Germline V gene lookup returns CDR1 MDHEN and CDR2 SYDVKM. The CDR3 spans 13 residues. V was shortened by 2 bases and J by 3 bases, with 7 bases between the two germline ends. The CDR3 DNA reads TGTGCCAGCAGTTTAGGACAGCACTATGGCTACACCTTC. Translation: CASSLGQHYGYTF.

The chain is built from TRBV5-6 and TRBJ2-7; 9 bases align to TRBD2. V was clipped by 0 bases and J by 0 bases; unmatched bases: 1. Germline V gene lookup returns CDR1 SGHDT and CDR2 YYEEEE. The CDR3 extends over 15 amino acids. Here the CDR3 reads CASSLGSGSSYEQYF. The CDR3 region has the DNA TGTGCCAGCAGCTTGGGTAGCGGGAGCTCCTACGAGCAGTACTTC.

The rearrangement joins TRBV9 to TRBJ2-7, with D hard to call. CDR1 and CDR2 from the germline V gene are SGDLS and YYNGEE. This CDR3 region has 14 residues. V lost 0 bases and J lost 1, with 8 bases in between. In nucleotides, the CDR3 is TGTGCCAGCAGCGTAGATCTCGGGTCCTACGAGCAGTACTTC. This codes for CASSVDLGSYEQYF.

The chain employs TRBV4-2 and TRBJ2-6, with a possible D match to TRBD1 (6 bases). Germline-derived CDR1 and CDR2 are LGHNA and YNFKEQ. V lost 4 bases and J 1 base, leaving 14 bases between the germline ends. The CDR3 spans 17 residues. The chain's CDR3 is CASSPTATGSGANVLTF. CDR3 coding DNA: TGTGCCAGCAGCCCTACAGCCACAGGGTCTGGGGCCAACGTCCTGACTTTC.

The CDR3 protein is CASSVEPSGAYEQYF. In DNA, the CDR3 is TGTGCCAGCAGCGTAGAGCCTAGCGGGGCCTACGAGCAGTACTTC. This rearrangement joins TRBV9 to TRBJ2-7; TRBD2 matches 9 bases. The trim removed 0 bases at V and 2 bases at J, leaving 3 bases unmatched. The germline V gene has CDR1 SGDLS and CDR2 YYNGEE. CDR3 length equals 15 residues.

The chain has TRBV6-1 and TRBJ2-2, with 7 bases aligning to TRBD1. The germline V gene encodes CDR1 MNHNS and CDR2 SASEGT. This CDR3 has 14 residues. The ends lost 6 bases at V and 1 base at J; junction bases unmatched: 2. CDR3 sequence: CASRRGRNTGELFF. In DNA, the CDR3 is TGTGCCAGCAGGAGGGGGCGGAACACCGGGGAGCTGTTTTTT.

The rearrangement links TRBV6-1 to TRBJ1-1; 8 bases line up with TRBD1. Trimming cost V 8 bases and J 6 bases; bases outside gene matches: 11. The CDR3 has 14 amino acids. CDR1 is MNHNS, CDR2 SASEGT, per germline. The CDR3 protein is CASGHRTGSAEAFF. In DNA form, the CDR3 reads TGTGCCAGCGGACACAGGACAGGGAGCGCTGAAGCTTTCTTT.

This clone was observed a handful of times. In DNA, the CDR3 is TGTGCCAGCAGTTCGGAGGGAGGGATTCCAGATACGCAGTATTTT. It yields the protein CASSSEGGIPDTQYF. This chain links TRBV6-5 with TRBJ2-3; TRBD2 matches at 7 bases. This CDR3 contains 15 residues. The V segment lost 4 bases and the J segment 4 bases; nucleotides outside the gene matches: 8. CDR1 is MNHEY, CDR2 SVGAGI, per germline.

The chain joins TRBV5-1 to TRBJ1-1, with 9 bases aligning to TRBD1. Trimming cost V 0 bases and J 6 bases; bases outside gene matches: 3. Germline V gene sequence: CDR1 SGHRS, CDR2 YFSETQ. The CDR3 has 14 amino acids. CDR3 loop: CASSLGTGVAEAFF. The CDR3 DNA is TGCGCCAGCAGCTTGGGGACAGGGGTGGCTGAAGCTTTCTTT.

The chain carries TRBV30 and TRBJ1-1; D is undetermined. V lost 1 base and J lost 2, with 11 bases in between. The V gene's germline CDR1 is GTSNPN and CDR2 SVGIG (reference sequence). This CDR3 is 14 amino acids long. The CDR3 spells CAWSAGGSNTEAFF. The CDR3 DNA reads TGTGCCTGGAGTGCTGGAGGGTCCAACACTGAAGCTTTCTTT.

J is TRBJ2-3 and V is TRBV25-1; D gene uncertain. Between the trimmed V and J ends, which lost 7 bases and 4 bases, there was a span of 6 bases. CDR1 and CDR2 from the germline V gene are MGHDK and SYGVNS. CDR3 length: 11 amino acids. CDR3 residues: CASTFSDTQYF. The CDR3, as DNA: TGTGCCAGCACCTTTTCAGATACGCAGTATTTT.

This chain connects TRBV27 to TRBJ2-2, with 10 nucleotides matching TRBD2. Germline CDR1 MNHEY, CDR2 SMNVEV (reference sequence). The junction had 11 bases not matched to a gene; V was cut back by 3 bases and J by 7 bases. The CDR3 is made up of 17 amino acids. The chain's CDR3 is CASSFLQAGGPSGELFF. DNA for the CDR3: TGTGCCAGCAGTTTCCTCCAAGCGGGAGGGCCTAGCGGGGAGCTGTTTTTT.

The J gene is TRBJ1-1, the V gene TRBV6-6, with D maybe TRBD1 (5 bases). With 5 bases removed from V and 5 bases from J, the gap between germline ends came to 15 bases. Per germline, CDR1 MNHNY and CDR2 SVGAGI (reference sequence). The CDR3 length is 14 residues. The CDR3 reads CASSDSRGGTEAFF. For the CDR3, the DNA is TGTGCCAGCAGTGATTCGAGGGGAGGGACTGAAGCTTTCTTT.

The chain links TRBV19 to TRBJ2-7; perhaps TRBD2 as D (6 bases). Trimming took off 3 bases at V and 2 bases at J, with 11 bases between the two ends. The germline gives CDR1 LNHDA, CDR2 SQIVND (reference sequence). The CDR3 totals 14 residues. DNA of the CDR3: TGTGCCAGTAGTATCTACGGGGGAGCCTACGAGCAGTACTTC. It yields the protein CASSIYGGAYEQYF. Using reference TRBV19 and TRBJ2-7 for the parts outside the CDR3, the full variable domain is DGGITQSPKYLFRKEGQNVTLSCEQNLNHDAMYWYRQDPGQGLRLIYYSQIVNDFQKGDIAEGYSVSREKKESFPLTVTSAQKNPTAFYLCASSIYGGAYEQYFGPGTRLTVT.

The chain is built from TRBV19 and TRBJ1-2; 10 bases fit TRBD1. Looked up from germline, CDR1 is LNHDA and CDR2 is SQIVND (reference sequence). V was pared by 6 bases and J by 5 bases, with 6 bases of the junction left unmatched. This CDR3 is built from 14 residues. CDR3 residues: CASRGQGKAYGYTF. The DNA for the CDR3 is TGTGCCAGTAGGGGACAGGGGAAGGCATATGGCTACACCTTC.

V gene TRBV7-8 combines with J gene TRBJ1-1; D ambiguous. Trimming removed 2 bases at V and 5 bases at J, with 9 bases between. The CDR3 has 13 residues. Germline V lookup: CDR1 SGHVS, CDR2 FQNEAQ. The CDR3 sequence: CASSLSRSTEAFF. Written as DNA, the CDR3 is TGTGCCAGCAGCTTATCCAGGTCGACTGAAGCTTTCTTT.

The gene calls are TRBV9 and TRBJ2-1; 7 nucleotides match TRBD2. This CDR3 contains 15 residues. The junction had 8 bases not matched to a gene; V was cut back by 0 bases and J by 8 bases. Germline CDR1 reads SGDLS; CDR2 reads YYNGEE. The CDR3 here is CASSVVTGGGDEQFF. CDR3 sequence (DNA): TGTGCCAGCAGCGTAGTTACGGGAGGCGGCGATGAGCAGTTCTTC.